This TCR beta chain is from a study of blood T cell repertoires in COVID-19. The wider study: Material from acute and convalescent COVID-19 was sourced from the United States, Italy and Spain. PBMCs, B-cell-depleted T cells, or T cells provided the cDNA or gDNA that made up the material.

CDR1 is LGHDT, CDR2 YNNKEL, per germline (reference sequence). The CDR3 contains 15 residues. V was pared by 4 bases and J by 0 bases, with 12 bases between. Study processing details: Reference gene primer amplification gave estimated nucleated cell counts. TCRdb's copy holds only in-frame clones and misses some; the assay was immunoSEQ multiplex PCR. For V, J and clone size, that table is used; D and trimming come from the DNA. Counted here are more than 200,000 clones, 80% to 90% occurring once; the ten biggest clones make up under 2%. Source material: peripheral blood. V usage is TRBV3-1 (or the pseudogene TRBV3-2) and J usage is TRBJ1-1, with D tentatively TRBD1 (5 bases). The clonotype comes from a man aged 25-45 years with active or convalescent COVID-19. This CDR3 reads CASSPSDRMNTEAFF. The CDR3 region has the DNA TGTGCCAGCAGCCCATCAGACAGAATGAACACTGAAGCTTTCTTT.